The entry that follows covers one TCR beta chain sequence. The source of the sample is a study of early T cells in non-severe SARS-CoV-2 infection. Attachment of unique molecular identifiers to individual cDNA molecules was performed. From the 5' RACE reads, TCRdb called clonotypes with MiXCR, one entry per CDR3 protein. The sample holds approximately 76,000 distinct CDR3 sequences; over 12% are singletons and the top ten take roughly 3.1%. The sequenced material came from whole blood. This clonotype was sampled from an adult who was a healthcare worker with PCR-confirmed SARS-CoV-2 infection or an uninfected control (not recorded which).

CDR3 sequence reads: CASSYSIGRDNEKLFF. The CDR3 coding sequence is TGTGCCAGCAGTTACTCGATCGGCAGGGATAATGAAAAACTGTTTTTT. The chain employs TRBV6-6 and TRBJ1-4; D is perhaps TRBD1 (5 bases). The CDR3 totals 16 residues. Germline V gene lookup returns CDR1 MNHNY and CDR2 SVGAGI (reference sequence). V shed 0 bases and J shed 4 bases, with 12 bases lying between them.